This record looks at one TCR beta chain sequence and its context. The data stem from a study of blood T cell repertoires in COVID-19. Overall study context: From the United States, Italy and Spain came samples of acute and convalescent COVID-19. The cDNA or gDNA used as material had been derived from T cells, B-cell-depleted T cells, or PBMCs.

The length of the CDR3 is 15 residues. CDR1 MNHEY and CDR2 SMNVEV come from the germline V gene (reference sequence). Between the trimmed V and J ends, which lost 0 bases and 1 base, there was a span of 9 bases. In the original workflow: Amplification from reference gene primers served as the basis for estimated nucleated cell counts. Assay used: immunoSEQ multiplex PCR; TCRdb lists only in-frame clones, some missing. V and J calls and clone size are given by that table; D and trimming were obtained from the DNA. This sample carries more than 70,000 clones, about 88% of them seen once, and the ten largest clones take approximately 6.8%.

This chain joins TRBV27 and TRBJ1-1; D unclear. This TCR was sampled from a man in his sixties with acute or convalescent COVID-19. Sequencing used peripheral blood. CDR3 nucleotides: TGTGCCAGCAGTTTATCTTTCGGTTCGAACACTGAAGCTTTCTTT. This translates into CASSLSFGSNTEAFF.